This T cell receptor (beta chain) comes out of a study of T cells after yellow fever vaccination. The V gene's germline CDR1 is MNHEY and CDR2 SVGEGT. V was shortened by 6 bases and J by 12 bases, with 24 bases between the two germline ends. The CDR3 is 15 residues long. MiXCR, applied by TCRdb to the 5' RACE reads, yields one record per CDR3 protein. The table has a few hundred thousand distinct CDR3 sequences, roughly 19% seen once. As regards this clonotype: Its antigen is still unknown.

Study results and limitations: Most primary-vaccination clones recurred post-booster (roughly 96% CD4, roughly 91% CD8). The secondary response was weaker but peaked faster, day 5 versus 15.

The chain has TRBV6-2 or TRBV6-3 and TRBJ2-4; a weak D match, TRBD2 (5 bases). This specimen consisted of PBMCs, obtained 15 days after the yellow fever booster vaccination. The sequence came from a man aged 25 to 40 who received the YFV17D yellow fever vaccine. The CDR3 spells CASSPDVRVRRPQYF. Here the CDR3 DNA reads TGTGCCAGCAGCCCTGATGTGAGGGTTCGAAGGCCTCAGTACTTC.